A single sample gave rise to the 6 T cell receptor beta chains below, sequenced in a study of T cell clonality in common variable immunodeficiency. Only in-frame clones appear in the TCRdb table, and some are missing; sequencing was by immunoSEQ multiplex PCR. The sample has 80,000 or so clones, none seen only once. The specimen was peripheral blood mononuclear cells. These receptors all stem from a person between 18 and 70 years old in good health.

There are many counts of this clone. The read ends 3 residues before the CDR3 terminus; that terminus is restored from the germline J gene. V usage is TRBV20-1 and J usage is TRBJ2-5; 7 bases are shared with TRBD2. This CDR3 has 14 amino acids. Trimming cost V 6 bases and J 2 bases; bases outside gene matches: 9. The germline gives CDR1 DFQATT, CDR2 SNEGSKA (reference sequence). The CDR3 is CSAPSGTGQETQYF. CDR3 DNA (partial): TGCAGTGCCCCGAGCGGGACCGGGCAAGAGACC.

This clone showed up many times. The CDR3 goes on 3 residues after the read ends, and that part is filled in from the germline J gene. The chain employs TRBV29-1 and TRBJ2-2, with a tentative D call TRBD2 (6 bases). There are 16 residues in the CDR3. V was trimmed by 4 bases and J by 7 bases, leaving 22 bases between them. The germline V gene encodes CDR1 SQVTM and CDR2 ANQGSEA. This CDR3 reads CSVVGRGTGFHGELFF. The DNA read from the CDR3 is TGCAGCGTTGTGGGGCGAGGGACTGGGTTCCACGGGGAG.

This clone occurred many times. The CDR3 end lies 3 residues beyond the end of the read and is filled in from the germline J gene. The J gene is TRBJ2-3, the V gene TRBV7-2; 9 nucleotides agree with TRBD2. The length of the CDR3 is 15 residues. The ends lost 6 bases at V and 2 bases at J; junction bases unmatched: 6. CDR1 SGHTA and CDR2 FQGNSA come from the germline V gene. CDR3 DNA, as far as it was read: TGTGCCAGCAGTACGATAGCGGGAGACACAGATACG. Amino acid sequence: CASSTIAGDTDT. The whole CDR3 sequence is CASSTIAGDTDTQYF.

Ten or more counts support this clone. The CDR3 extends 3 residues past the end of the read, so its final part is completed from the germline J gene. The genes are TRBV5-6 and TRBJ1-2; a weak D match, TRBD1 (5 bases). V shed 4 bases and J shed 6 bases, with 13 bases lying between them. This CDR3 comprises 13 residues. Per the germline V gene, CDR1 is SGHDT and CDR2 is YYEEEE. The sequenced CDR3 bases are TGTGCCAGCAGCCCGGAGAGGGGTGATGGC. This sequence encodes CASSPERGDG. The full CDR3 protein is CASSPERGDGYTF.

The sample holds many counts of this clone. The CDR3 is cut off 3 residues early in the read; its end comes from the germline J gene. The rearrangement links TRBV20-1 to TRBJ2-7; D perhaps matches TRBD2 (6 bases). V was cut by 3 bases and J by 5 bases, with 29 bases left in between. The germline gives CDR1 DFQATT, CDR2 SNEGSKA (reference sequence). The CDR3 totals 18 residues. CDR3 amino acids: CSASPSSGRYGGANEQYF. CDR3 bases read: TGCAGTGCTAGTCCCAGCTCTGGACGGTACGGGGGAGCGAACGAG.

In this sample, this clone turned up many times. The read terminates 3 residues before the CDR3 end, so the remaining end is supplied by the germline J gene. The chain joins TRBV27 to TRBJ2-3; possibly TRBD2 for D (5 bases). CDR1 is MNHEY, CDR2 SMNVEV, per germline (reference sequence). Trimming pared 7 bases from V and 6 bases from J, leaving 8 bases between. CDR3 length equals 11 residues. The DNA read from the CDR3 is TGTGCCAGCACCACGGGGGATACG. It yields the protein CASTTGDT. The CDR3, in full, reads CASTTGDTQYF.